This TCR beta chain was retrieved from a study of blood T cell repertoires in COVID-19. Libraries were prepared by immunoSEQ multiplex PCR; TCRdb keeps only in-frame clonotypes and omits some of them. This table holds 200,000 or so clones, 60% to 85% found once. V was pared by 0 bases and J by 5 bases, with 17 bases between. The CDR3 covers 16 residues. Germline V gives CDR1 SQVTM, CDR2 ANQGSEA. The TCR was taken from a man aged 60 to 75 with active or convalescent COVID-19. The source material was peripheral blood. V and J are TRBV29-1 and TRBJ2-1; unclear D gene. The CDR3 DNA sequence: TGCAGCGTTGAAGATCTTTCCTTGCGGCCCAACAATGAGCAGTTCTTC. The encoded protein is CSVEDLSLRPNNEQFF.